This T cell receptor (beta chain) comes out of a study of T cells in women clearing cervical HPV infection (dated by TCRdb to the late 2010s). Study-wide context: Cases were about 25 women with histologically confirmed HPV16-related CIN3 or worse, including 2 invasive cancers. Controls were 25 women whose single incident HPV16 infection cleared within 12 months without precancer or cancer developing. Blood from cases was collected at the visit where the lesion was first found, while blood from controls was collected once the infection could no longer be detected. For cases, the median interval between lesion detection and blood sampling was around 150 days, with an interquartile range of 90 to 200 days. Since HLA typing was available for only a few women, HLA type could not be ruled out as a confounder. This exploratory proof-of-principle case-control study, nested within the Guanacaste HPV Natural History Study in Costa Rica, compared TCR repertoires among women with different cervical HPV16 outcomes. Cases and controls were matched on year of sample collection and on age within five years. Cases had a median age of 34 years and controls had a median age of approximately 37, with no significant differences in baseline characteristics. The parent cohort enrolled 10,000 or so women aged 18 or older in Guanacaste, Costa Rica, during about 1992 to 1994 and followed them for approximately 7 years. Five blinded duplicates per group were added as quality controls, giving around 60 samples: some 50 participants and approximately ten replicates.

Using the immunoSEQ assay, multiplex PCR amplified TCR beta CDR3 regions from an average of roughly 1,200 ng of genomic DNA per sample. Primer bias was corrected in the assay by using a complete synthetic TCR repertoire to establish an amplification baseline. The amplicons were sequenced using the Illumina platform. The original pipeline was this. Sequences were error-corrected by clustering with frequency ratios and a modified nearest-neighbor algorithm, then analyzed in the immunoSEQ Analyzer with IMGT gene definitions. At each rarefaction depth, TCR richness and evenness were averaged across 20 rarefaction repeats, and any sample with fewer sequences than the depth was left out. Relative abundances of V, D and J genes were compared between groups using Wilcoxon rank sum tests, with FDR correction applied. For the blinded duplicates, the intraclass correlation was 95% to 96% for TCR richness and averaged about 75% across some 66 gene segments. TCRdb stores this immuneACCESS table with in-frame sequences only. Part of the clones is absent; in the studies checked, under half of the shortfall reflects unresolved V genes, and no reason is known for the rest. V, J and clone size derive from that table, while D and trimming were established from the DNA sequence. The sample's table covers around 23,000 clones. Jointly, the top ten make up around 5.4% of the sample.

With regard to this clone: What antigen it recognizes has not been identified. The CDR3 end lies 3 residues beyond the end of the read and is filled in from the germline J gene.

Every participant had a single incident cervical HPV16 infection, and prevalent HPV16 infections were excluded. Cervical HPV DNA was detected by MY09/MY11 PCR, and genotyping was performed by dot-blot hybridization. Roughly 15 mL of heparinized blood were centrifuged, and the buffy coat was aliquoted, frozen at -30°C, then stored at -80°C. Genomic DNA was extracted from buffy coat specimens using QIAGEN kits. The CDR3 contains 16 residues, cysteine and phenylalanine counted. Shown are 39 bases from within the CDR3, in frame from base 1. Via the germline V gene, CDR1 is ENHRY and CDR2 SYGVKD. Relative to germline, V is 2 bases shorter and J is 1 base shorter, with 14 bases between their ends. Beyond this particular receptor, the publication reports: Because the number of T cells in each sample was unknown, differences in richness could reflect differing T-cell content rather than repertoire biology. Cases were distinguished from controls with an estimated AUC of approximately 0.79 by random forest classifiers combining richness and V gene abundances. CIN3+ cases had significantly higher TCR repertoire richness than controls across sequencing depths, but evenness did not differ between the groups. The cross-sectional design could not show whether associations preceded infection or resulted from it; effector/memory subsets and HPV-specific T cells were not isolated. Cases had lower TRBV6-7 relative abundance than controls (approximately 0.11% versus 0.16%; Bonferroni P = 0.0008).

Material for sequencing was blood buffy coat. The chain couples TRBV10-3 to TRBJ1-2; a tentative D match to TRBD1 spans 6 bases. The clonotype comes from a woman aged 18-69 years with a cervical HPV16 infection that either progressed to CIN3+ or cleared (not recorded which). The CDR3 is CAISEKGQDVNYGYTF. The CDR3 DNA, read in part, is TGTGCCATCAGTGAGAAGGGACAAGACGTTAACTATGGC.